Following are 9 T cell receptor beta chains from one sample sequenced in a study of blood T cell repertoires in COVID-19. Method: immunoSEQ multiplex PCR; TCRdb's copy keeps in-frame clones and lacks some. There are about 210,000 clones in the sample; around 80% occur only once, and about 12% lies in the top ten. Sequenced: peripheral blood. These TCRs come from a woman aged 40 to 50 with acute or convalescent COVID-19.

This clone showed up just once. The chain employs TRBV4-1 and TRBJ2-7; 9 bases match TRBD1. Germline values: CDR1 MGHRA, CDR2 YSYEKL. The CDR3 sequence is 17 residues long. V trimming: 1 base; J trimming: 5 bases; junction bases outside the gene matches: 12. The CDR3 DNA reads TGCGCCAGCAGCCAAGGGGTGGGGGGACAGGGTACGGACGAGCAGTACTTC. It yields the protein CASSQGVGGQGTDEQYF.

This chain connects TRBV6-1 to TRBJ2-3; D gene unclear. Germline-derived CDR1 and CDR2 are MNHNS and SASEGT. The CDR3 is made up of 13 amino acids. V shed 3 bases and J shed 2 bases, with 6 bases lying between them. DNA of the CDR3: TGTGCCAGCAGTGACGCCTACACAGATACGCAGTATTTT. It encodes CASSDAYTDTQYF.

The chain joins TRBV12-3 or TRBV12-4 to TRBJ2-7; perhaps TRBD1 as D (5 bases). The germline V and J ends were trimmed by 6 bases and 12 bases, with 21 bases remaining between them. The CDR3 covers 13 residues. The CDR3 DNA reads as TGTGCCAGCAGGACAGCTGGCAACAGCAAGCCGTACTTC. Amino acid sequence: CASRTAGNSKPYF.

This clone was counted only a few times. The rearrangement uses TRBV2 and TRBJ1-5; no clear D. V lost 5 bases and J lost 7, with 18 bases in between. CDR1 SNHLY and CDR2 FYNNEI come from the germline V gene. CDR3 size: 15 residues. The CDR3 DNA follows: TGTGCCAGCAGTCCCTACGACCTAAAGAGGCAGCCCCAGCATTTT. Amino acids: CASSPYDLKRQPQHF.

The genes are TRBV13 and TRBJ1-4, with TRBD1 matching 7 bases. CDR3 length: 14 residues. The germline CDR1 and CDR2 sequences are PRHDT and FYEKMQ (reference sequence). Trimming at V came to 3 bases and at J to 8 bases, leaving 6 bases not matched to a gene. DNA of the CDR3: TGTGCCAGCAGCTTTTCCACAGGGGAGGAAAAACTGTTTTTT. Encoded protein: CASSFSTGEEKLFF.

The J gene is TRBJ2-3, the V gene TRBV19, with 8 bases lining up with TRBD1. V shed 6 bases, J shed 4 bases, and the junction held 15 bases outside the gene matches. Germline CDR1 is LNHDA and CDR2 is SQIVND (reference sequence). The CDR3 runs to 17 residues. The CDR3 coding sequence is TGTGCCAGTAGGGGACAGGCGGCTCTTTGGATGGCAGATACGCAGTATTTT. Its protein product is CASRGQAALWMADTQYF.

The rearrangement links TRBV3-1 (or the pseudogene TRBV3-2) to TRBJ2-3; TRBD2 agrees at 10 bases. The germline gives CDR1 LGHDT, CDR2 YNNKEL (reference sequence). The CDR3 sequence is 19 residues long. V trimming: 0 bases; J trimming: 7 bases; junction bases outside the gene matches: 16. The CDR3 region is CASSQDRWESGRAAYTQYF. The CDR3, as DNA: TGTGCCAGCAGCCAAGATCGATGGGAGAGCGGGAGGGCAGCATATACGCAGTATTTT.

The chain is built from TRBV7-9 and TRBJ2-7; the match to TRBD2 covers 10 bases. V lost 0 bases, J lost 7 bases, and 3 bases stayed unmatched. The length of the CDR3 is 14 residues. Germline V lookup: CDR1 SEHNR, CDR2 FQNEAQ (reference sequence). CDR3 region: CASSLAGLAEEQYF. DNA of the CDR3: TGTGCCAGCAGCTTAGCAGGACTAGCGGAAGAGCAGTACTTC.

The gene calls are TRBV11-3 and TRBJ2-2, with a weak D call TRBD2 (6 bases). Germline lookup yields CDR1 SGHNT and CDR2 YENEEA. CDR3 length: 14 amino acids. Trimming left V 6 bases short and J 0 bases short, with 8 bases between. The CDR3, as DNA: TGTGCCAGCAGGCGGGACTCGAACACCGGGGAGCTGTTTTTT. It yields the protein CASRRDSNTGELFF.